One and the same sample provided the 2 T cell receptor beta chains below, sequenced in a study of cytomegalovirus exposure and HLA in healthy donors. It was with 60 Vbeta and 13 Jbeta primers that the PCR ran. The protocol was immunoSEQ multiplex PCR, while the TCRdb copy is restricted to in-frame clones and leaves out a portion. The profile shows about 90,000 clones, more than 60% of them singletons. The sample taken for sequencing was PBMCs. These receptors all stem from a man aged 30 to 39 in good health and CMV-seronegative.

This chain joins TRBV19 and TRBJ1-4, with TRBD1 matching 8 bases. The germline CDR1 and CDR2 sequences are LNHDA and SQIVND (reference sequence). With V trimmed by 9 bases and J by 8 bases, 14 bases remained unmatched. The CDR3 loop spans 15 amino acids. Here the CDR3 DNA reads TGTGCCAGCATGGACAGGGCCCAGCTTCGAGAAAAACTGTTTTTT. Translation: CASMDRAQLREKLFF.

This clone appeared a few times. The V call is TRBV5-1, the J call TRBJ2-7, with 9 bases identical to TRBD1. The CDR3 has 15 amino acids. The germline CDR1 and CDR2 sequences are SGHRS and YFSETQ. The J segment lost 0 bases and the V segment lost 4 bases, leaving 5 bases of the junction unmatched. The CDR3 reads CASSGGTGSSYEQYF. CDR3 in DNA: TGCGCCAGCAGCGGTGGGACAGGGAGCTCCTACGAGCAGTACTTC.